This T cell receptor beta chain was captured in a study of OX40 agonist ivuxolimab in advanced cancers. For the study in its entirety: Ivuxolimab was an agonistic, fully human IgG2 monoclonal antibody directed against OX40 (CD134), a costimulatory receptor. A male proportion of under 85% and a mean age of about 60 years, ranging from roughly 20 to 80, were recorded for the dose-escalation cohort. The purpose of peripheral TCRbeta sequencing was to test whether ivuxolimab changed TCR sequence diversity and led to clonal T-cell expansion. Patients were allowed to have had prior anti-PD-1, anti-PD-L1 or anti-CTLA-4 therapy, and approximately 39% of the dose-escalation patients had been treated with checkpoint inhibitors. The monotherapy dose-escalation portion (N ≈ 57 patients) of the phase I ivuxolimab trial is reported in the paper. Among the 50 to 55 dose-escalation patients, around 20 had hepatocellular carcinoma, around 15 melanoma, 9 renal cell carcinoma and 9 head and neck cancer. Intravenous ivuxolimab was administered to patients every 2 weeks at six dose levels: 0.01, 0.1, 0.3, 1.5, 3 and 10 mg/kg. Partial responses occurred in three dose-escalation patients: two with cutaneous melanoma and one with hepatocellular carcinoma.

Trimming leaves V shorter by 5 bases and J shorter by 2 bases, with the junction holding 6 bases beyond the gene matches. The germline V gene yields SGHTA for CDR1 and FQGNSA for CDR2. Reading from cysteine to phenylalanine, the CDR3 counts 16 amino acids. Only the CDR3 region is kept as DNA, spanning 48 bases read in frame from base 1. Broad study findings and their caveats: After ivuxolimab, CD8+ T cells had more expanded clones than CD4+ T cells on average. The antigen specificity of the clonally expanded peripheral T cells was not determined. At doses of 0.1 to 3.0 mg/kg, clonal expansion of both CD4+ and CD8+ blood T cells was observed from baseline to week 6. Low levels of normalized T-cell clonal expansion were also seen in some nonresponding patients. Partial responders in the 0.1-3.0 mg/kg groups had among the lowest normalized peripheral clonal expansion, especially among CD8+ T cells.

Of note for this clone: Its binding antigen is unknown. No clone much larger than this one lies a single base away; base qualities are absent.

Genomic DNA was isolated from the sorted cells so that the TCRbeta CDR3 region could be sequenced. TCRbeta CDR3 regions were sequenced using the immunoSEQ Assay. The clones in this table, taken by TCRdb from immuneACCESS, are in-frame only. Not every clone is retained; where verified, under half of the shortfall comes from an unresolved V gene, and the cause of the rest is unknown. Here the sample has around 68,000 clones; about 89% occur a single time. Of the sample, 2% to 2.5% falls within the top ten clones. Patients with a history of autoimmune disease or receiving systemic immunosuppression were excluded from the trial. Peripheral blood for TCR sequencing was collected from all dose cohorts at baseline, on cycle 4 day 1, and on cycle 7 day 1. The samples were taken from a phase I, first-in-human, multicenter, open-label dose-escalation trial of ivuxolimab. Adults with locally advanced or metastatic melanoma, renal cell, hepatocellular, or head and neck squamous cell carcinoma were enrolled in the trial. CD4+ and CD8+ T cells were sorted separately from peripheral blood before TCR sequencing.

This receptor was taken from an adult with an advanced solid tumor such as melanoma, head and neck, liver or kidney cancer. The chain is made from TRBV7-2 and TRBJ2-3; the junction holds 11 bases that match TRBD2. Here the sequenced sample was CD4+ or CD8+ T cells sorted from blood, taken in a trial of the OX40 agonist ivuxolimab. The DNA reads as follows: TGTGCCAGCAGCGCCGCTAGCGGGGGGTACACAGATACGCAGTATTTT. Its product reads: CASSAASGGYTDTQYF.